The rows below give T cell receptor beta chains drawn from one sample of a study of blood T cells in healthy people across ages. In TCRdb, the 5' RACE reads were re-called with MiXCR into one record per CDR3 protein. This sample yields about 1.4 million distinct CDR3 sequences, of which almost 60% are seen a single time; over 6.5% belongs to the top ten. The sequencing input was blood. The origin of the receptors is a man younger than 35 in good health. Both conserved end residues are part of each CDR3. The D gene is left open where the match is weak. Size tells how often a clone was seen (once, few, many) or the class of an expanded clone, and some rows leave it out.

cdr3_nt | cdr3_aa | d_call | v_call | clone_size | j_call
TGTGCCAGCAGCTACTTACGGGGCGAGCAGTACTTC | CASSYLRGEQYF | NA | TRBV7-2 | NA | TRBJ2-7
TGCGCCAGCAGCCCGGGACAGGTAGCCTCTGGGGCCAACGTCCTGACTTTC | CASSPGQVASGANVLTF | TRBD1 | TRBV4-1 | NA | TRBJ2-6
TGCAGTGCTAGAAAAGACAGAAATGAGCAGTTCTTC | CSARKDRNEQFF | NA | TRBV20-1 | NA | TRBJ2-1
TGTGCCAGCAGCTTAGGAAGCGCAGGGAACTATGGCTACACCTTC | CASSLGSAGNYGYTF | NA | TRBV7-9 | few | TRBJ1-2
TGTGCCAGCATCCTAGACAGGGGGCAGTTCTTC | CASILDRGQFF | TRBD1 | TRBV2 | NA | TRBJ2-1
TGTGCCAGCAGCCAACTGGGCACAGGTAGCTACACCTTC | CASSQLGTGSYTF | NA | TRBV3-1 | NA | TRBJ1-2
TGTGCCAGCAGCCAAGCTGGGCTAGCGGGGTGGACGCAGTATTTT | CASSQAGLAGWTQYF | TRBD2 | TRBV3-1 | NA | TRBJ2-3
TGTGCCAGCAGCAACCACAGGAATGAAAAACTGTTTTTT | CASSNHRNEKLFF | NA | TRBV27 | NA | TRBJ1-4
TGTGCCAGTAGTATCCCCGGGGGCGAGCAGTACTTC | CASSIPGGEQYF | NA | TRBV19 | few | TRBJ2-7
TGTGCCAGCAGTAATAGACTAGCCGGCTACGAGCAGTACTTC | CASSNRLAGYEQYF | TRBD2 | TRBV3-1 | few | TRBJ2-7
TGCGCCAGCAGCCAGACGGACAGGGCCTACGAGCAGTACTTC | CASSQTDRAYEQYF | TRBD1 | TRBV4-1 | once | TRBJ2-7
TGTGCCACCAGCGCCATGGGCATTACAGGGACCTACGAGCAGTACTTC | CATSAMGITGTYEQYF | NA | TRBV15 | NA | TRBJ2-7
TGTGCCAGCAGCGGTCGGACAGGGGGCGCGACCGAGCAGTACTTC | CASSGRTGGATEQYF | TRBD1 | TRBV7-9 | NA | TRBJ2-7
TGTGCCATCAGTGAGTCGAGGGGACAGGAAGAGACCCAGTACTTC | CAISESRGQEETQYF | TRBD1 | TRBV10-3 | NA | TRBJ2-5
TGTGCCAGCAGCCGGCGGTGGGGGGGTCTACAGAATTCACCCCTCCACTTT | CASSRRWGGLQNSPLHF | NA | TRBV21-1 | NA | TRBJ1-6
TGTGCCAGCAGCCCCCAAGGATTCTCCGACGAGCAGTACTTC | CASSPQGFSDEQYF | NA | TRBV14 | NA | TRBJ2-7
TGCGCCAGCAGCCAAGCGTCCAGGATCTTTGAGCAGTTCTTC | CASSQASRIFEQFF | NA | TRBV4-1 | NA | TRBJ2-1
TGTGCCAGCAGCCAAGATCGGCTAGCGGGAAGGATTGAGCAGTTCTTC | CASSQDRLAGRIEQFF | TRBD2 | TRBV14 | NA | TRBJ2-1
TGCGCCAGCAGTCAGACGTGGTACAGGGGCGGTAATTCACCCCTCCACTTT | CASSQTWYRGGNSPLHF | TRBD1 | TRBV6-1 | NA | TRBJ1-6
TGTGCCAGCAGCCAACGGCAGGGCGACAATCAGCCCCAGCATTTT | CASSQRQGDNQPQHF | NA | TRBV4-2 | once | TRBJ1-5
TGCAGTGCCGAGGGGGCAGGGGTTGCCTACGAGCAGTACTTC | CSAEGAGVAYEQYF | TRBD1 | TRBV20-1 | NA | TRBJ2-7
TGCAGTGCTACACGGCAGAACACTGAAGCTTTCTTT | CSATRQNTEAFF | NA | TRBV20-1 | NA | TRBJ1-1
TGCAGCGTTCTTGTAGACAGCTACGAGCAGTACTTC | CSVLVDSYEQYF | NA | TRBV29-1 | few | TRBJ2-7
TGTGCCAGCAATGCGGGACTAGCAGTGGAGACCCAGTACTTC | CASNAGLAVETQYF | TRBD2 | TRBV27 | once | TRBJ2-5
TGTGCCAGCAGCGCTAGTCAAGGGGGTGAGGCAAAACTGTTTTTT | CASSASQGGEAKLFF | NA | TRBV2 | NA | TRBJ1-4
TGTGCCTCACGAGGGGGGAGCGAGCAGTACTTC | CASRGGSEQYF | NA | TRBV10-3 | few | TRBJ2-7
TGTGCCAGTAGTATCGGAGTCAGCCCCTACGAGCAGTACTTC | CASSIGVSPYEQYF | NA | TRBV19 | NA | TRBJ2-7
TGTGCCAGCAGGAGACAGGGGGCCGTGCACTACGGCTACACCTTC | CASRRQGAVHYGYTF | TRBD1 | TRBV3-1 | NA | TRBJ1-2
TGTGCCACCAGCAGTTTTTCGAATTTACGGGGCACTGAAGCTTTCTTT | CATSSFSNLRGTEAFF | NA | TRBV15 | NA | TRBJ1-1
TGTGCCATCACGAGGACTAGCGGAGACAATGAGCAGTTCTTC | CAITRTSGDNEQFF | TRBD2 | TRBV10-3 | NA | TRBJ2-1
TGCAGTGCCTGGACTAGCGGGAAGCAAGAGACCCAGTACTTC | CSAWTSGKQETQYF | TRBD2 | TRBV20-1 | NA | TRBJ2-5
TGTGCCAGCAGTTCAATCGACAGATCCTACGAGCAGTACTTC | CASSSIDRSYEQYF | NA | TRBV27 | NA | TRBJ2-7
TGTGCCAGCAGCCAGTCAACGGGACAGGGAATTTTTCTCAGTTACGAGCAGTACTTC | CASSQSTGQGIFLSYEQYF | TRBD1 | TRBV28 | NA | TRBJ2-7
TGCGCCAGCAGCCAAGCGTATACTGGAAACACCATATATTTT | CASSQAYTGNTIYF | NA | TRBV4-1 | NA | TRBJ1-3
TGTGCCAGCAGCTTAGTCGGCGGGGGCCTAGGGGGAGATACGCAGTATTTT | CASSLVGGGLGGDTQYF | NA | TRBV11-2 | NA | TRBJ2-3
TGTGCCAGCAGCCTACTTACGGGGTGGATCACTGAAGCTTTCTTT | CASSLLTGWITEAFF | NA | TRBV14 | NA | TRBJ1-1
TGCGCCAGCAGTGATGGGGGGCGCGGGGACGAGCAGTACTTC | CASSDGGRGDEQYF | NA | TRBV10-1 | NA | TRBJ2-7
TGTGCCAGCAGTCACCCGGGGTCTTTCAACTACGAGCAGTACTTC | CASSHPGSFNYEQYF | NA | TRBV6-5 | NA | TRBJ2-7
TGTGCCAGCACCGCCCGTCGGCGGGGGGGCGTCAGCACAGATACGCAGTATTTT | CASTARRRGGVSTDTQYF | TRBD2 | TRBV7-2 | NA | TRBJ2-3
TGTGCCAGCAGCTTAGAGGGACAGTCTGGCGCTTTCTTT | CASSLEGQSGAFF | TRBD1 | TRBV7-9 | NA | TRBJ1-1
TGTGCCAGCAGCCCCCGGGACAGTAATGAAAAACTGTTTTTT | CASSPRDSNEKLFF | TRBD1 | TRBV7-8 | NA | TRBJ1-4
TGTGCCAGTAGTATAGTTCCAGCGGGAGTTTCCTCCTACGAGCAGTACTTC | CASSIVPAGVSSYEQYF | TRBD2 | TRBV19 | NA | TRBJ2-7